The text below deals with one TCR beta chain. The antigen remains undetermined. The read ends 3 residues early relative to the CDR3; the germline J gene fills the gap. After removal of 2 bases from V and 3 bases from J, the junction contained 10 bases not matched to a gene. Germline V gene data show CDR1 as ENHRY and CDR2 as SYGVKD. The CDR3 contains 18 residues. The data are from a study of T cells in women clearing cervical HPV infection. Generated by immunoSEQ multiplex PCR, the TCRdb table keeps only in-frame clones and is missing some. This sample's clone table lists 40,000 to 55,000 clones. Whole-study findings and limits: CIN3+ cases had significantly higher TCR repertoire richness than controls, but evenness did not differ.

J is TRBJ2-3 and V is TRBV10-3, with 11 bases lining up with TRBD2. This TCR came from a woman aged 18-69 years with a cervical HPV16 infection that either progressed to CIN3+ or cleared (not recorded which). Sequencing was performed on blood buffy coat. The DNA read from the CDR3 is TGTGCCATCAGTGAGGGTTGGGCTAGCGGGGGGAAGACAGATACG. It specifies CAISEGWASGGKTDT. From start to end, the CDR3 is CAISEGWASGGKTDTQYF.